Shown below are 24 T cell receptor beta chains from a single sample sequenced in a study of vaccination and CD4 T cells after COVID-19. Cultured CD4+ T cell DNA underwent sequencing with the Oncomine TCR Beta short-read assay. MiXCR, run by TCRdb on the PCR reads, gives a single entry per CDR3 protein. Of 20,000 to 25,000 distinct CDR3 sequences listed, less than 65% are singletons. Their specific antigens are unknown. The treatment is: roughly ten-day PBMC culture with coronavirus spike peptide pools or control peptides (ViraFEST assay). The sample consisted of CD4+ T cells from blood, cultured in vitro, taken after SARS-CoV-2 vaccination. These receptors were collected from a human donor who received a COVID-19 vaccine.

The CDR3 loop is CASSYLPPGQKVGEQYF. The CDR3 nucleotides read TGTGCCAGCAGTTACCTCCCCCCGGGACAGAAGGTAGGCGAGCAGTACTTC. The V and J genes are TRBV6-5 and TRBJ2-7, with 7 bases lining up with TRBD1. The CDR3 runs to 17 residues. Per the germline V gene, CDR1 is MNHEY and CDR2 is SVGAGI. V was clipped by 2 bases and J by 6 bases; unmatched bases: 16.

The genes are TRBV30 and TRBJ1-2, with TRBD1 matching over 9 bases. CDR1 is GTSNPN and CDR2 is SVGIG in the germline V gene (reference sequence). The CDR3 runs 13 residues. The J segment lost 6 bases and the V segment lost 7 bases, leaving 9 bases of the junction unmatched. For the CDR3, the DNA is TGTGCCTACACCCCTGACAGGGGGAATGGCTACACCTTC. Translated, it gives CAYTPDRGNGYTF.

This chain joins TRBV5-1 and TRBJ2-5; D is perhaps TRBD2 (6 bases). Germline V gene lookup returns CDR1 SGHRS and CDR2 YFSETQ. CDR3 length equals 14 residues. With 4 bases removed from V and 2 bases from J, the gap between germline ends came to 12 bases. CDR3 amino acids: CASSGGLEQETQYF. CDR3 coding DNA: TGCGCCAGCAGCGGGGGACTGGAACAAGAGACCCAGTACTTC.

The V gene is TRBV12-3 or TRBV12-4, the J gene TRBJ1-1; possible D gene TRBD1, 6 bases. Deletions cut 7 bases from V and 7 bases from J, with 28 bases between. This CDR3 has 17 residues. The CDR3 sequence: CASNPPRGRGRGIEAFF. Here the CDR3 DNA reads TGTGCCAGCAACCCACCGCGGGGCAGGGGAAGGGGAATTGAAGCTTTCTTT.

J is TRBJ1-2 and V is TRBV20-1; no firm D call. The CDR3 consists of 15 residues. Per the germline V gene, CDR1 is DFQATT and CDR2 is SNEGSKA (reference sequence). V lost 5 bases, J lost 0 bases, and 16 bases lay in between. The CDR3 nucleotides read TGCAGTGCTTCAGACCGATTGGAACCTAACTATGGCTACACCTTC. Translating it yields CSASDRLEPNYGYTF.

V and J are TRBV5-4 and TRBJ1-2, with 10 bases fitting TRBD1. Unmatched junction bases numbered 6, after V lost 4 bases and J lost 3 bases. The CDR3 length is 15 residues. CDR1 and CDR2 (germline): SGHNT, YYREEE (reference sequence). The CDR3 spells CASSAGQGRDYGYTF. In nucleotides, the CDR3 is TGTGCCAGCAGCGCGGGACAGGGGAGGGACTATGGCTACACCTTC.

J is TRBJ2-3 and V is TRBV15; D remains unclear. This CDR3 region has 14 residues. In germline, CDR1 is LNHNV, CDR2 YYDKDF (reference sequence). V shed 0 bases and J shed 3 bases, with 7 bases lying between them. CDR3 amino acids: CATSRDPPTDTQYF. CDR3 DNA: TGTGCCACCAGCAGAGATCCCCCTACAGATACGCAGTATTTT.

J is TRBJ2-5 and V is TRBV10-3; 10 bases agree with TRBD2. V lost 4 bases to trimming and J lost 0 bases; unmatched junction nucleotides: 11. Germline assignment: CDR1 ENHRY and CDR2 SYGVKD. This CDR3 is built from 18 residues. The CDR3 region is CAISGSLAGDRNQETQYF. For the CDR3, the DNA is TGTGCCATCAGTGGATCTCTAGCGGGGGATAGGAACCAAGAGACCCAGTACTTC.

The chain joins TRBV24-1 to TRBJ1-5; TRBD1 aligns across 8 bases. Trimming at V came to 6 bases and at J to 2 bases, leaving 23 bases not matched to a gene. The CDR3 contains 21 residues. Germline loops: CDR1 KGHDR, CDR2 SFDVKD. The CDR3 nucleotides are TGTGCCACCAGTTCTTCCTGGGGCCCCCAGGGGGCTGGTCTGGGCAATCAGCCCCAGCATTTT. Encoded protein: CATSSSWGPQGAGLGNQPQHF.

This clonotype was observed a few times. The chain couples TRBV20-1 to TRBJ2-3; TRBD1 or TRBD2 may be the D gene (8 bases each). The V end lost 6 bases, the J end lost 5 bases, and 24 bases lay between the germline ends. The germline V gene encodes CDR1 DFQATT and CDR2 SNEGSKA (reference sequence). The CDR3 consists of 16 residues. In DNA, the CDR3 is TGCAGTGCCGGGAGGGAGGCAGGGGGCTGGGGAGATACGCAGTATTTT. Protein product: CSAGREAGGWGDTQYF.

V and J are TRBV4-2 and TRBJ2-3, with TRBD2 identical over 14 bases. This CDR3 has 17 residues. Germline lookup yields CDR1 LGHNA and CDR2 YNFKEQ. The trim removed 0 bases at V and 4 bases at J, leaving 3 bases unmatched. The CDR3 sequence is CASSQEATSGGADTQYF. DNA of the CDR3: TGTGCCAGCAGCCAAGAAGCGACTAGCGGGGGGGCAGATACGCAGTATTTT.

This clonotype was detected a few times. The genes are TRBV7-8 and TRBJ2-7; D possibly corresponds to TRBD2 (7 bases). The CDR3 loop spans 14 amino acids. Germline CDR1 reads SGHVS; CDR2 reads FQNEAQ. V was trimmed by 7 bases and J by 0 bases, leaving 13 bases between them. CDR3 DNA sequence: TGTGCCAGCAAGCGTCGGGGGGCCTCCTACGAGCAGTACTTC. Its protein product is CASKRRGASYEQYF.

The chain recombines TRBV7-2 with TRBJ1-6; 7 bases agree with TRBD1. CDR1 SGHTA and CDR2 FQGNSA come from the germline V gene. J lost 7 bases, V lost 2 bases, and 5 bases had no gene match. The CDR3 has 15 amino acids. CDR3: CTSSLWTGVNSPLHF. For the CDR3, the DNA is TGTACCAGCAGCTTATGGACAGGCGTAAATTCACCCCTCCACTTT.

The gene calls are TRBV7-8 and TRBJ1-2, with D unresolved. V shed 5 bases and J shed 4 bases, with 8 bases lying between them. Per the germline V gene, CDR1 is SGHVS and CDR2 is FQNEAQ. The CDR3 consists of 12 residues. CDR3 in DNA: TGTGCCAGCAGCATTTATGGCTATGGCTACACCTTC. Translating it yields CASSIYGYGYTF.

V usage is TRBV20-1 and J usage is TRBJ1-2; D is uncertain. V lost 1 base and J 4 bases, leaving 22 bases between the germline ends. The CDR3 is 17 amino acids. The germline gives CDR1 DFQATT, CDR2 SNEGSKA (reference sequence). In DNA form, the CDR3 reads TGCAGTGCTAGAGCTTCTGAGACGCTGAGCTATACCTATGGCTACACCTTC. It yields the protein CSARASETLSYTYGYTF.

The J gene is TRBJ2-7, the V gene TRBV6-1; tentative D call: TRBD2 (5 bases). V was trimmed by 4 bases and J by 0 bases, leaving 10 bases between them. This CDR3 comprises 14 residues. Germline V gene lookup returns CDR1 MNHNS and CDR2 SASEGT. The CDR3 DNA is TGTGCCAGCAGTGGAGGGCCGCGCTCCTACGAGCAGTACTTC. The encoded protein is CASSGGPRSYEQYF.

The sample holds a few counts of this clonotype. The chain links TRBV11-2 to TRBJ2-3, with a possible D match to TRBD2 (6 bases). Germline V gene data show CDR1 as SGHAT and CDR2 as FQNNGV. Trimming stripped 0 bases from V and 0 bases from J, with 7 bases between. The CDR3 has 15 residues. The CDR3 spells CASSLDGTSTDTQYF. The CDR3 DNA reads TGTGCCAGCAGCTTAGATGGGACTAGCACAGATACGCAGTATTTT. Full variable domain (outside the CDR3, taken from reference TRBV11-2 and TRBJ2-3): EAGVAQSPRYKIIEKRQSVAFWCNPISGHATLYWYQQILGQGPKLLIQFQNNGVVDDSQLPKDRFSAERLKGVDSTLKIQPAKLEDSAVYLCASSLDGTSTDTQYFGPGTRLTVL.

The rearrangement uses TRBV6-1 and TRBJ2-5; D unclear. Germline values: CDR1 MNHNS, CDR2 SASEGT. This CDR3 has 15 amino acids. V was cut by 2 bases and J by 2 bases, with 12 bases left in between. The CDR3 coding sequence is TGTGCCAGCAGTGAAATTTATGGTCGACAAGAGACCCAGTACTTC. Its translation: CASSEIYGRQETQYF.

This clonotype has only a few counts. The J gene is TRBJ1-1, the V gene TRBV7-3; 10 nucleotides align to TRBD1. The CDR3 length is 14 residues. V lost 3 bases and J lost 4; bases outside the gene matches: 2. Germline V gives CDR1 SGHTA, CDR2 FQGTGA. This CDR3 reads CASSLTGGLTEAFF. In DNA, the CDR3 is TGTGCCAGCAGCTTGACAGGGGGCCTCACTGAAGCTTTCTTT.

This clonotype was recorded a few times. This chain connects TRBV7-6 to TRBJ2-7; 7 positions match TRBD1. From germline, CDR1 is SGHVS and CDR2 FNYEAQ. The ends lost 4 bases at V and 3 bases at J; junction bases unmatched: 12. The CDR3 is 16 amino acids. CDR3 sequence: CASSSTGTVSLYEQYF. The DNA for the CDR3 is TGTGCCAGCAGCTCTACTGGGACAGTATCCCTCTACGAGCAGTACTTC. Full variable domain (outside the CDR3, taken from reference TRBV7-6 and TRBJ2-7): GAGVSQSPRYKVTKRGQDVALRCDPISGHVSLYWYRQALGQGPEFLTYFNYEAQQDKSGLPNDRFSAERPEGSISTLTIQRTEQRDSAMYRCASSSTGTVSLYEQYFGPGTRLTVT.

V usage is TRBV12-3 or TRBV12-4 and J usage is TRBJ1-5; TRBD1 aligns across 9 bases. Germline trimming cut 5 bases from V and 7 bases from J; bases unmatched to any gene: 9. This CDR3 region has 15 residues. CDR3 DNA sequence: TGTGCCAGCAGTCACAGGGGGCGAGAAAGACAGCCCCAGCATTTT. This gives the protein CASSHRGRERQPQHF.

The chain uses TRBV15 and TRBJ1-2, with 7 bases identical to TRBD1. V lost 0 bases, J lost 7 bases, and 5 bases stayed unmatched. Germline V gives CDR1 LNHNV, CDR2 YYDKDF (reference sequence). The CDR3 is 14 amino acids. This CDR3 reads CATSRDIQGGGYTF. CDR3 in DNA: TGTGCCACCAGCAGAGATATTCAGGGGGGTGGCTACACCTTC.

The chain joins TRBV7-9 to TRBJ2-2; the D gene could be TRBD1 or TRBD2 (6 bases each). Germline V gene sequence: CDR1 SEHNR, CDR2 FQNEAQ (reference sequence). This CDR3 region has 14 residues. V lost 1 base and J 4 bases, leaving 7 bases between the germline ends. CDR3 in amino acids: CASSLGGATGELFF. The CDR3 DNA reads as TGTGCCAGCAGCTTAGGGGGGGCCACCGGGGAGCTGTTTTTT.

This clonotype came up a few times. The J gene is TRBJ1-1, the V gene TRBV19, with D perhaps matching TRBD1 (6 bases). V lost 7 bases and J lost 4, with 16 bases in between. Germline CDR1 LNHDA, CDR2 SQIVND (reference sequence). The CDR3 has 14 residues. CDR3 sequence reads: CASIKTGGVTEAFF. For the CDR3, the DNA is TGTGCCAGTATCAAGACAGGAGGCGTCACTGAAGCTTTCTTT.